The 16 T cell receptor beta chains in this list originate from one sample, sequenced in a study of cytomegalovirus exposure and HLA in healthy donors. With 60 Vbeta and 13 Jbeta primers, the PCR was carried out. Assay: immunoSEQ multiplex PCR; the TCRdb copy retains only in-frame clones and omits some. The sample shows some 180,000 clones, under 9.5% of them seen only once. The sequencing input was PBMCs. These receptors were taken from a woman aged 30 to 39 in good health and CMV-seropositive.

The J gene is TRBJ2-7, the V gene TRBV28; 7 bases match TRBD1. Germline V gives CDR1 MDHEN, CDR2 SYDVKM. CDR3 length: 12 amino acids. V shed 8 bases, J shed 4 bases, and the junction held 5 bases outside the gene matches. DNA of the CDR3: TGTGCCAGCCGACAGGGCACATACGAGCAGTACTTC. Translated, it gives CASRQGTYEQYF.

This clone appeared a few times. The DNA of the CDR3 is TGCGCCAGCAGCGGTGGACTAGCGGGCCTCAAAAGCTCCTACAATGAGCAGTTCTTC. Amino acid sequence: CASSGGLAGLKSSYNEQFF. V usage is TRBV5-1 and J usage is TRBJ2-1, with 11 positions matching TRBD2. Trimming at V came to 4 bases and at J to 0 bases, leaving 12 bases not matched to a gene. Germline V gene sequence: CDR1 SGHRS, CDR2 YFSETQ. The CDR3 length is 19 residues.

The chain joins TRBV7-2 to TRBJ2-1, with TRBD2 matching over 11 bases. V dropped 5 bases and J dropped 4; count of bases not matched to a gene: 4. Germline-derived CDR1 and CDR2 are SGHTA and FQGNSA. The CDR3 spans 15 residues. CDR3 sequence: CASSPGLAAYNEQFF. CDR3 nucleotides: TGTGCCAGCAGCCCGGGACTAGCGGCTTACAATGAGCAGTTCTTC.

This chain links TRBV19 with TRBJ2-1, with TRBD2 matching 12 bases. With V trimmed by 3 bases and J by 8 bases, 2 bases remained unmatched. Germline assignment: CDR1 LNHDA and CDR2 SQIVND (reference sequence). The CDR3 covers 14 residues. The CDR3 loop is CASSIGTSGYEQFF. CDR3 bases: TGTGCCAGTAGTATCGGGACTAGCGGGTATGAGCAGTTCTTC.

V and J are TRBV2 and TRBJ1-2; 7 nucleotides align to TRBD1. Germline V gene lookup returns CDR1 SNHLY and CDR2 FYNNEI. The CDR3 is 17 amino acids. Trimming cost V 6 bases and J 0 bases; bases outside gene matches: 13. CDR3 bases: TGTGCCAGCAGCACACAACCGGGACAGAAAACTAACTATGGCTACACCTTC. It yields the protein CASSTQPGQKTNYGYTF.

The V gene is TRBV29-1, the J gene TRBJ2-1; TRBD1 is a possible D gene (6 bases). The germline V gene encodes CDR1 SQVTM and CDR2 ANQGSEA. Trimming took off 0 bases at V and 4 bases at J, with 16 bases between the two ends. The CDR3 covers 16 residues. The CDR3 reads CSVEEGRGASYNEQFF. CDR3 coding DNA: TGCAGCGTTGAAGAGGGCAGGGGCGCGAGTTACAATGAGCAGTTCTTC.

This clone turned up a few times. The chain joins TRBV7-3 to TRBJ2-1; the match to TRBD2 covers 12 bases. V gave up 0 bases and J gave up 7 bases; unmatched junction bases: 1. The CDR3 totals 15 residues. Germline V gene sequence: CDR1 SGHTA, CDR2 FQGTGA. Here the CDR3 DNA reads TGTGCCAGCAGCTTAACGACTAGCGGGAGAAATGAGCAGTTCTTC. Translation: CASSLTTSGRNEQFF.

This clone appeared a few times. DNA of the CDR3: TGTGCCACCAGCAGAGTAAAATCGGCGGGAGGAAGCTACGAGCAGTACTTC. This sequence encodes CATSRVKSAGGSYEQYF. The chain uses TRBV15 and TRBJ2-7; 8 bases align to TRBD2. This CDR3 has 17 amino acids. V lost 1 base, J lost 3 bases, and 11 bases stayed unmatched. Germline CDR1 is LNHNV and CDR2 is YYDKDF (reference sequence).

This clone came up a few times. The rearrangement joins TRBV5-6 to TRBJ1-3, with 9 positions matching TRBD1. Losses at the gene ends were 4 bases for V and 2 bases for J; bases not matched to a gene: 4. This CDR3 is 15 amino acids long. Germline V gene sequence: CDR1 SGHDT, CDR2 YYEEEE. CDR3 nucleotides: TGTGCCAGCAGCACCGGACAGGGGACTGGAAACACCATATATTTT. Amino acid sequence: CASSTGQGTGNTIYF.

This clone was seen more than once but under ten times. This sequence joins TRBV10-2 and TRBJ1-2, with a possible D match to TRBD1 (5 bases). In germline, CDR1 is WSHSY, CDR2 SAAADI. V was cut by 2 bases and J by 4 bases, with 14 bases left in between. The CDR3 extends over 15 amino acids. CDR3 in amino acids: CASSERAGRVYGYTF. CDR3 DNA: TGCGCCAGCAGTGAGAGGGCAGGGAGGGTCTATGGCTACACCTTC.

The V call is TRBV6-4, the J call TRBJ2-3; the match to TRBD1 covers 9 bases. With V trimmed by 3 bases and J by 6 bases, 10 bases remained unmatched. The CDR3 has 16 residues. Germline V lookup: CDR1 MRHNA, CDR2 SNTAGT. CDR3 in amino acids: CASSEGWGQGFDTQYF. CDR3 in DNA: TGTGCCAGCAGTGAGGGTTGGGGACAGGGATTCGATACGCAGTATTTT.

The chain has TRBV5-4 and TRBJ2-7; D perhaps matches TRBD1 (6 bases). There are 13 residues in the CDR3. V was trimmed by 4 bases and J by 3 bases, leaving 11 bases between them. Germline assignment: CDR1 SGHNT and CDR2 YYREEE (reference sequence). The CDR3: CASSPGQSYEQYF. CDR3 coding DNA: TGTGCCAGCAGCCCCGGACAGAGCTACGAGCAGTACTTC.

The chain carries TRBV7-9 and TRBJ1-1; maybe TRBD1 (6 bases). The germline V gene has CDR1 SEHNR and CDR2 FQNEAQ (reference sequence). The V end was cut by 1 base, the J end by 5 bases, with 11 bases between. The CDR3 length is 14 residues. The CDR3 DNA reads TGTGCCAGCAGCTTAGTGGACAGATATACTGAAGCTTTCTTT. Its protein is CASSLVDRYTEAFF.

This clone was counted a few times. This chain uses TRBV6-6 with TRBJ1-1; a weak D match, TRBD1 (6 bases). Trimming left V 5 bases short and J 5 bases short, with 12 bases between. Germline CDR1 reads MNHNY; CDR2 reads SVGAGI (reference sequence). The length of the CDR3 is 13 residues. The CDR3 bases are TGTGCCAGCAGTAGCGCAGGGGAAACTGAAGCTTTCTTT. It specifies CASSSAGETEAFF.

The chain carries TRBV9 and TRBJ2-2; 7 positions match TRBD2. After removal of 0 bases from V and 0 bases from J, the junction contained 2 bases not matched to a gene. The germline V gene has CDR1 SGDLS and CDR2 YYNGEE. The CDR3 contains 16 residues. In nucleotides, the CDR3 is TGTGCCAGCAGCGTAGGGAGCGGGGCGAACACCGGGGAGCTGTTTTTT. Its translation is CASSVGSGANTGELFF.

The rearrangement links TRBV7-8 to TRBJ2-1; 7 nucleotides match TRBD2. The CDR3 is made up of 19 amino acids. Per the germline V gene, CDR1 is SGHVS and CDR2 is FQNEAQ. The V and J ends lost 5 bases and 6 bases, in that order; junction bases with no gene match: 22. In nucleotides, the CDR3 is TGTGCCAGCAGCCCTAGATCCGCCTCGGGGAGGGTTTGGGGCAATGAGCAGTTCTTC. Residues: CASSPRSASGRVWGNEQFF.